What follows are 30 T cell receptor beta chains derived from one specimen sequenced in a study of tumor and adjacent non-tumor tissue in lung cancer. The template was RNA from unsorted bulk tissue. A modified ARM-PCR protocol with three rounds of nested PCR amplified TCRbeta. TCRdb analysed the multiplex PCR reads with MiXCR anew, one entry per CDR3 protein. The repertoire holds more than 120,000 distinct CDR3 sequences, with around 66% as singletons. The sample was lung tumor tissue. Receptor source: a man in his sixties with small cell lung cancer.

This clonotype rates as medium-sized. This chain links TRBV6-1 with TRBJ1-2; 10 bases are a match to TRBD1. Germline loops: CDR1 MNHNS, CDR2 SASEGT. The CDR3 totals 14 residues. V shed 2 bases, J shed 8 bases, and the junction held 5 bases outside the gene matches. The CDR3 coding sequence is TGTGCCAGCAGTGAAAGATGGGACAGGGGCGGCTACACCTTC. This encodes CASSERWDRGGYTF.

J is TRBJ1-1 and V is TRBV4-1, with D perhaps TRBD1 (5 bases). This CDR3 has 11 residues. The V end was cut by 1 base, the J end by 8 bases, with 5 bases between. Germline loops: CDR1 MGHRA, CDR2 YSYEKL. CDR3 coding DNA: TGCGCCAGCAGCCAAGGGGGGGAAGCTTTCTTT. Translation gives CASSQGGEAFF.

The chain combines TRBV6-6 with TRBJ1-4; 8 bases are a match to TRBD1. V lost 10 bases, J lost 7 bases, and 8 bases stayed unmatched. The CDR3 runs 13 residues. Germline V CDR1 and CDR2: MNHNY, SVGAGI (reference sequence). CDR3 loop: CATARTGCEKLFF. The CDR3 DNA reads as TGTGCCACCGCCCGGACAGGGTGTGAAAAACTGTTTTTT.

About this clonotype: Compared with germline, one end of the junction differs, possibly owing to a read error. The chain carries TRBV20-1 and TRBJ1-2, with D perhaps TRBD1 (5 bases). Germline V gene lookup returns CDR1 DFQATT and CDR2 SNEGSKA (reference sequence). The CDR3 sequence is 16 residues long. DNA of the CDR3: TGCGGTGCTAGTGGGAGAGGGGCATACTCTGGCTATGGCTACACCTTC. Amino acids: CGASGRGAYSGYGYTF.

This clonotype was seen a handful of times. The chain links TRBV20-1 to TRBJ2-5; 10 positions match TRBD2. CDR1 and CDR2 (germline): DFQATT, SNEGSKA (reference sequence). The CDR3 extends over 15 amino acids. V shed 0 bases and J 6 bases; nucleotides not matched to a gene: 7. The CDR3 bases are TGCAGTGCTAGAGATCATAGCGGGAGGCGGAAGACCCAGTACTTC. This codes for CSARDHSGRRKTQYF.

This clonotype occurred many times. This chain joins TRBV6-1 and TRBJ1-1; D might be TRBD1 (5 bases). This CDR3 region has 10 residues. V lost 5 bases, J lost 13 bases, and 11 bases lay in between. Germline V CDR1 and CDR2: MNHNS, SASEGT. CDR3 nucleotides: TGTGCCAGCAGTCGACTGGGGGGTTTCTTT. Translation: CASSRLGGFF.

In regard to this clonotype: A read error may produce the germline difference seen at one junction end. Here the CDR3 reads CASSEQPTVHGYTF. For the CDR3, the DNA is TGTGCCAGTAGTGAGCAACCGACAGTGCATGGCTACACCTTC. This rearrangement joins TRBV6-1 to TRBJ1-2; a possible D gene is TRBD1 (5 bases). Germline lookup yields CDR1 MNHNS and CDR2 SASEGT. The CDR3 is 14 residues long.

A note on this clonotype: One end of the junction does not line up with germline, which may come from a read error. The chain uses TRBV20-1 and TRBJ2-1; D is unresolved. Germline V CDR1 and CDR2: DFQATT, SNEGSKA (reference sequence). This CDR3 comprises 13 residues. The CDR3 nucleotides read TGCAGTGCTAGAGGGGGTCTATACAGTGAGCAGTTCTTC. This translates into CSARGGLYSEQFF.

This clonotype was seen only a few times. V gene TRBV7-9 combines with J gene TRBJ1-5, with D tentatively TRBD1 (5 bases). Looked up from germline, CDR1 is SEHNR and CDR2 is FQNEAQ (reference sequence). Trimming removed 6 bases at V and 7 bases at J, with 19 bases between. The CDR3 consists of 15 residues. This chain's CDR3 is CASSSGAELAQPQHF. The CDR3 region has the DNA TGTGCCAGCAGTTCCGGGGCGGAACTCGCGCAGCCCCAGCATTTT.

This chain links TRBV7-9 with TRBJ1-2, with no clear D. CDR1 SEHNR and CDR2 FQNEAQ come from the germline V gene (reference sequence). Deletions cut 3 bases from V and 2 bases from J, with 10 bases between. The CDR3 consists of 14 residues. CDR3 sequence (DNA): TGTGCCAGCAGCTTTCCCGGACTCAACTATGGCTACACCTTC. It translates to CASSFPGLNYGYTF.

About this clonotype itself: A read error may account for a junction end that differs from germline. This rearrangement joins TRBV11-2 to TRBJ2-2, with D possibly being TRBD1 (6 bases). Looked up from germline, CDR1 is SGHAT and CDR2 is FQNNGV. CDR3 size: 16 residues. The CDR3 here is CANSLDWSGATGELFF. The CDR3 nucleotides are TGTGCCAACAGCTTAGATTGGTCAGGGGCCACCGGGGAGCTGTTTTTT.

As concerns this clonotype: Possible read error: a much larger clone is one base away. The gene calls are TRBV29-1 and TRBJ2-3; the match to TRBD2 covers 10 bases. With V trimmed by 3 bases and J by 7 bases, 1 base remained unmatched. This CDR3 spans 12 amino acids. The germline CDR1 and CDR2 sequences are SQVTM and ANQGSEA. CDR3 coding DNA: TGCAGCGTTGATAGCGGGAGGAATACGCAGTATTTT. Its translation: CSVDSGRNTQYF.

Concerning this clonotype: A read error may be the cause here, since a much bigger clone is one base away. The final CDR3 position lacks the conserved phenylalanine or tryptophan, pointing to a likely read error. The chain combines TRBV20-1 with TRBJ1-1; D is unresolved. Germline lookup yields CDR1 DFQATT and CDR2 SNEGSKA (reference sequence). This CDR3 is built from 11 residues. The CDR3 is CTPGSGVEAFS. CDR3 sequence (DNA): TGCACCCCCGGCAGCGGGGTTGAAGCTTTCTCT.

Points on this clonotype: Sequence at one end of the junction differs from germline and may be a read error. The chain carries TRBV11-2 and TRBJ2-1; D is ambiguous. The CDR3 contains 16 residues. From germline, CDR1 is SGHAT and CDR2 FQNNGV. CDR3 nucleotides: TGTGCCAACAGCTCAGACGGGCGGCTCTCCTACAAAGAGCAGTTCTTC. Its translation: CANSSDGRLSYKEQFF.

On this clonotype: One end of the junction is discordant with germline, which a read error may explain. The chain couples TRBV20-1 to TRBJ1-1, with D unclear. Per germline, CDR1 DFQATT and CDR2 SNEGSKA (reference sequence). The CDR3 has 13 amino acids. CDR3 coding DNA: TGCAGTGTTAGACCTAAACCCGTGGCAGAAGCTTTCTTT. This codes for CSVRPKPVAEAFF.

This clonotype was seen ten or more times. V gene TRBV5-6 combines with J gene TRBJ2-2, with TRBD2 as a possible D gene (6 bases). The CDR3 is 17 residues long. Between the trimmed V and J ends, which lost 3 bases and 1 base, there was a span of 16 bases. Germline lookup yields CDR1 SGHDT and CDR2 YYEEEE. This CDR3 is CASSSYSGTVNTGELFF. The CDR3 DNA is TGTGCCAGCAGCTCTTATTCCGGGACTGTGAACACCGGGGAGCTGTTTTTT.

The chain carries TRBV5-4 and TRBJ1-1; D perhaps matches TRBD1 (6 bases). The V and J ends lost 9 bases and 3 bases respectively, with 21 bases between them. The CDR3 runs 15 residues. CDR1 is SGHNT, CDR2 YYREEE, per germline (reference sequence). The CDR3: CATRGELLGDTEAFF. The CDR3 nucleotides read TGTGCCACTAGGGGGGAACTGTTAGGAGACACTGAAGCTTTCTTT.

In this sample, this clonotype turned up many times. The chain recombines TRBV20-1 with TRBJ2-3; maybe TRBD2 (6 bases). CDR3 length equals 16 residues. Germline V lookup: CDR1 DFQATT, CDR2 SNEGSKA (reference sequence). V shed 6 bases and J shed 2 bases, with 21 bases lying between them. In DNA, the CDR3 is TGCAGTGCCTCCCCGGGGACTCCTAAACACACAGATACGCAGTATTTT. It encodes CSASPGTPKHTDTQYF.

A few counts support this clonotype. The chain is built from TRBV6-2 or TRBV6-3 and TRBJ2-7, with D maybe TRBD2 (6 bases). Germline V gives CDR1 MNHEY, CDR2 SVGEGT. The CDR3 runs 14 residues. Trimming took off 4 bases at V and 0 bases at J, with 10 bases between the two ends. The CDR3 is CASSWDFASYEQYF. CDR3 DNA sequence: TGTGCCAGCAGTTGGGACTTCGCCTCCTACGAGCAGTACTTC.

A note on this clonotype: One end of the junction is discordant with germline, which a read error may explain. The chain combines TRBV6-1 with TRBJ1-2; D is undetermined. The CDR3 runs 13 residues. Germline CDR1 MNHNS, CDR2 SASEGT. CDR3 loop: CASSVSADYGYTF. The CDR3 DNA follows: TGCGCCAGCAGCGTCAGCGCCGACTATGGCTACACCTTC.

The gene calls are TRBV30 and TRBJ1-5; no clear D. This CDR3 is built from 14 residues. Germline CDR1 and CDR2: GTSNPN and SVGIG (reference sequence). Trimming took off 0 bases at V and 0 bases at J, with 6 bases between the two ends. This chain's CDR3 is CAWSVLYSNQPQHF. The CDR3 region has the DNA TGTGCCTGGAGTGTACTTTATAGCAATCAGCCCCAGCATTTT.

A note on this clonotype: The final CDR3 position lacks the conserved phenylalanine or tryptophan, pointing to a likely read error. The CDR3 sequence: CSARDSRQGNRSPLHL. DNA of the CDR3: TGCAGTGCTAGAGACTCAAGACAGGGTAATAGGTCACCCCTCCACTTA. The chain combines TRBV20-1 with TRBJ1-6; 7 bases map to TRBD1. This CDR3 comprises 16 residues. Germline CDR1 and CDR2: DFQATT and SNEGSKA (reference sequence). With V trimmed by 0 bases and J by 10 bases, 12 bases remained unmatched.

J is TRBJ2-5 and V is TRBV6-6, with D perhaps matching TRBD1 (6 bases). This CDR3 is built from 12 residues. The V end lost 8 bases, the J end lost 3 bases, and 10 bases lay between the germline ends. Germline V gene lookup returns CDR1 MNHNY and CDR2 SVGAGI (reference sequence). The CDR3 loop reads CASRNREETQYF. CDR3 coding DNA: TGTGCCAGCCGTAACAGGGAAGAGACCCAGTACTTC.

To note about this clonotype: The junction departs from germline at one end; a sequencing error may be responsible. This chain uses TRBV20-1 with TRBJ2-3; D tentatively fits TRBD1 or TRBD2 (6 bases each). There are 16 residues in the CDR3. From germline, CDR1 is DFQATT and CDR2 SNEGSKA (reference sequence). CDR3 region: CGAGLPGAGGTDTQYF. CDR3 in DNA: TGCGGTGCCGGACTACCGGGGGCCGGGGGCACAGATACGCAGTATTTT.

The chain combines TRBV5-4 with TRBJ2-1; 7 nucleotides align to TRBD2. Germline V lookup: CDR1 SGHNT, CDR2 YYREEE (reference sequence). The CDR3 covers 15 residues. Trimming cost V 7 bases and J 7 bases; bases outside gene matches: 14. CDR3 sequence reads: CASGWEGKGKNEQFF. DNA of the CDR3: TGTGCCAGCGGGTGGGAGGGTAAGGGGAAGAATGAGCAGTTCTTC.

CDR3 in DNA: TGTGCCAGCAGCTCGGGACAGGGGGGGTATGGCTACACCTTC. Its translation is CASSSGQGGYGYTF. The V call is TRBV5-4, the J call TRBJ1-2; 11 bases fit TRBD1. The germline V gene encodes CDR1 SGHNT and CDR2 YYREEE (reference sequence). CDR3 length: 14 amino acids. The V segment lost 3 bases and the J segment 5 bases; nucleotides outside the gene matches: 3.

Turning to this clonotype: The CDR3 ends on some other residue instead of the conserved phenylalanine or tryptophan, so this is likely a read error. CDR3 nucleotide sequence: TGTGCCAGCAGCTGGAAGTTCTGGGAGACCCAGTACCTC. Its translation is CASSWKFWETQYL. The chain recombines TRBV7-9 with TRBJ2-5, with D hard to call. Germline CDR1 and CDR2: SEHNR and FQNEAQ (reference sequence). The CDR3 contains 13 residues. Trimming stripped 4 bases from V and 5 bases from J, with 11 bases between.

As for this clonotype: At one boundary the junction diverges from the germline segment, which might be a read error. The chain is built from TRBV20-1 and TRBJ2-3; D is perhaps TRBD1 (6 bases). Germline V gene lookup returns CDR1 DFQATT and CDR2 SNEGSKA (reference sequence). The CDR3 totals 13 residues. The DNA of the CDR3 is TGCAGTGCTAGCAGACAGGACACAGATATGCAGTATTTT. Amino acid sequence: CSASRQDTDMQYF.

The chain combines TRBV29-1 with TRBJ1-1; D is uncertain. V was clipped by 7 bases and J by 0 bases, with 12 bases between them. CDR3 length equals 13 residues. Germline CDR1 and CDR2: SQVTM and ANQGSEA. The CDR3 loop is CSAEVNMNTEAFF. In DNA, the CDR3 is TGCAGCGCAGAAGTGAACATGAACACTGAAGCTTTCTTT.

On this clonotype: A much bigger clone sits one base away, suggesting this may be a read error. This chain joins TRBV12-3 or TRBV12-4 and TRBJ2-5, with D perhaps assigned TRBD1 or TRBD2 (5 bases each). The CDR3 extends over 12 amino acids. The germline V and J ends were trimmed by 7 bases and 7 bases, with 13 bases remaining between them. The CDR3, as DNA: TGTGCCAGCACCAGGGCAGGAGGGACCCAGTACTTC. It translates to CASTRAGGTQYF.